This TCR beta chain was sequenced in a study of cytomegalovirus exposure and HLA in healthy donors. This clone was counted only a few times. Germline V gene sequence: CDR1 LNHDA, CDR2 SQIVND (reference sequence). Trimming pared 7 bases from V and 1 base from J, leaving 11 bases between. The CDR3 runs to 13 residues. In the PCR, 60 Vbeta and 13 Jbeta primers were used. TCRdb keeps only in-frame clones here, not all; method: immunoSEQ multiplex PCR. The repertoire holds around 97,000 clones, with 70% to 75% as singletons. The source of this sequence is a man aged 35 to 55 in good health and CMV-seronegative. The chain uses TRBV19 and TRBJ2-7, with no clear D. Sequenced material: PBMCs. The chain's CDR3 is CASNGRSSYEQYF. Here the CDR3 DNA reads TGTGCCAGTAATGGCAGATCTTCCTACGAGCAGTACTTC.